Each of the 7 T cell receptor beta chains below was sequenced from the same sample in a study of blood T cells in healthy people across ages (dated by TCRdb to between 2014 and 2017). The library was made by 5' RACE. Sequenced using an Illumina HiSeq 2500. A second PCR of roughly 7 to 11 cycles was performed with a sample-barcoded 5' primer and a J-beta primer mix. The raw public reads went through TCRdb reprocessing: fastp at Q25, MiXCR clone calling, in-frame beta chains kept. Under each unique CDR3 protein, matching rows form one entry showing the most common genes and DNA. The sample table holds hundreds of thousands of distinct CDR3 sequences, of which 40% to 45% were seen once. Jointly, the top ten make up 30% of the sample. Source material: blood. The receptors shown here come from a man older than 75 in good health.

J is TRBJ2-1 and V is TRBV28, with a tentative D call TRBD1 (7 bases). This CDR3 contains 14 residues. Trimming took off 2 bases at V and 12 bases at J, with 17 bases between the two ends. Germline V gives CDR1 MDHEN, CDR2 SYDVKM. In DNA form, the CDR3 reads TGTGCCAGCAGTTTAAGGGGACTCGCAGGGGGGCAGTTCTTC. Translated, it gives CASSLRGLAGGQFF.

This clonotype appeared a few times. The CDR3 is CATRTGLVLSTDTQYF. DNA of the CDR3: TGTGCCACCAGGACAGGGTTGGTTCTTAGCACAGATACGCAGTATTTT. This sequence joins TRBV10-3 and TRBJ2-3, with 8 bases aligning to TRBD1. CDR1 ENHRY and CDR2 SYGVKD come from the germline V gene. Trimming cost V 10 bases and J 0 bases; bases outside gene matches: 12. The CDR3 runs to 16 residues.

The J gene is TRBJ2-3, the V gene TRBV20-1; a weak D match, TRBD2 (6 bases). V was shortened by 2 bases and J by 1 base, with 19 bases between the two germline ends. The CDR3 consists of 17 residues. Germline CDR1 reads DFQATT; CDR2 reads SNEGSKA (reference sequence). The chain's CDR3 is CSARSVGGSGGTDTQYF. The CDR3 coding sequence is TGCAGTGCTAGATCCGTAGGCGGGTCGGGGGGCACAGATACGCAGTATTTT.

This clonotype appeared many times. The V call is TRBV2, the J call TRBJ2-1, with 7 positions matching TRBD2. Per the germline V gene, CDR1 is SNHLY and CDR2 is FYNNEI. V was clipped by 3 bases and J by 7 bases; unmatched bases: 9. The CDR3 is made up of 15 amino acids. The CDR3, as DNA: TGTGCCAGCAGTGACCGGCTAGCCGGGGGGAATGAGCAGTTCTTC. Amino acids: CASSDRLAGGNEQFF.

This clonotype has more than one count but fewer than ten. Written as DNA, the CDR3 is TGTGCCAGCAGCCAAGAAGGAGGTTGGGGAATTAACTATGGCTACACCTTC. Its translation: CASSQEGGWGINYGYTF. The J gene is TRBJ1-2, the V gene TRBV14; the D is unclear. CDR1 and CDR2 (germline): SGHDN, FVKESK. The V and J ends lost 0 bases and 1 base respectively, with 15 bases between them. This CDR3 is built from 17 residues.

This chain's CDR3 is CASSPKAGTLGEETQYF. The CDR3 DNA follows: TGTGCCAGCAGCCCAAAAGCAGGGACATTGGGAGAAGAGACCCAGTACTTC. This chain connects TRBV11-3 to TRBJ2-5, with D possibly matching TRBD1 (6 bases). Germline V gene data show CDR1 as SGHNT and CDR2 as YENEEA. The germline V and J ends were trimmed by 5 bases and 3 bases, with 22 bases remaining between them. This CDR3 has 17 amino acids.

The rearrangement links TRBV20-1 to TRBJ2-5; D ambiguous. CDR3 length: 14 residues. V was cut by 2 bases and J by 7 bases, with 17 bases left in between. CDR1 and CDR2 (germline): DFQATT, SNEGSKA (reference sequence). CDR3 region: CSARPTDPLGTQYF. CDR3 nucleotides: TGCAGTGCTAGACCTACAGACCCTCTAGGGACCCAGTACTTC.